These T cell receptor beta chains were read from a single sample in a study of CD8+CD57+ T cells in acquired aplastic anemia. One entry per CDR3 protein results from TCRdb running MiXCR on the reads. The sample consists of 120,000 or so distinct CDR3 sequences, about 43% of them appearing once. The sample consisted of sorted CD4+, CD8+, or CD8+CD57+ T cells (not recorded which) from PBMCs. These receptors were collected from a human donor with aplastic anemia. The CDR3 runs from the conserved cysteine through the conserved F or W. Each record gives: CDR3 protein, V gene, J gene, D gene. A D gene is named only where the DNA matches it firmly.

CDR3 protein: CASSQDWKQYRYGYTF
V gene: TRBV4-3
J gene: TRBJ1-2
D gene: NA

CDR3 protein: CSASSADQPQHF
V gene: TRBV20-1
J gene: TRBJ1-5
D gene: NA

CDR3 protein: CSASNTGTGNTEAFF
V gene: TRBV20-1
J gene: TRBJ1-1
D gene: TRBD1

CDR3 protein: CAISGSLAGGDEQFF
V gene: TRBV10-3
J gene: TRBJ2-1
D gene: TRBD2

CDR3 protein: CASSFGPGGASDTQYF
V gene: TRBV11-1
J gene: TRBJ2-3
D gene: TRBD2

CDR3 protein: CATSRLGLAGSTDTQYF
V gene: TRBV15
J gene: TRBJ2-3
D gene: TRBD2

CDR3 protein: CASSGSMVYTF
V gene: TRBV25-1
J gene: TRBJ1-2
D gene: NA

CDR3 protein: CSVWERYNEQFF
V gene: TRBV29-1
J gene: TRBJ2-1
D gene: NA

CDR3 protein: CASSPGQAPSTDTQYF
V gene: TRBV11-1
J gene: TRBJ2-3
D gene: TRBD1

CDR3 protein: CASSFSSDTQYF
V gene: TRBV5-4
J gene: TRBJ2-3
D gene: NA

CDR3 protein: CASSPWTTGELFF
V gene: TRBV18
J gene: TRBJ2-2
D gene: NA

CDR3 protein: CASSESQGAYNSPLHF
V gene: TRBV25-1
J gene: TRBJ1-6
D gene: TRBD1

CDR3 protein: CASSSGTGLSYEQYF
V gene: TRBV5-8
J gene: TRBJ2-7
D gene: TRBD1

CDR3 protein: CAVGGTHGYTF
V gene: TRBV2
J gene: TRBJ1-2
D gene: NA

CDR3 protein: CASSLTVVRTDTQYF
V gene: TRBV25-1
J gene: TRBJ2-3
D gene: NA

CDR3 protein: CASTVGATGFRVEQYF
V gene: TRBV25-1
J gene: TRBJ2-7
D gene: NA

CDR3 protein: CASSDRALNTEAFF
V gene: TRBV25-1
J gene: TRBJ1-1
D gene: NA

CDR3 protein: CASRLTGTYEQYF
V gene: TRBV27
J gene: TRBJ2-7
D gene: NA

CDR3 protein: CASSQELHRAWDEKLFF
V gene: TRBV3-1
J gene: TRBJ1-4
D gene: NA

CDR3 protein: CASTVLRAYSPLHF
V gene: TRBV2
J gene: TRBJ1-6
D gene: NA

CDR3 protein: CASSSRGQRFYEQYF
V gene: TRBV7-2
J gene: TRBJ2-7
D gene: TRBD1

CDR3 protein: CATSRDPPQLAGNYGYTF
V gene: TRBV15
J gene: TRBJ1-2
D gene: NA

CDR3 protein: CASSLEGAKGYGYTF
V gene: TRBV11-2
J gene: TRBJ1-2
D gene: NA

CDR3 protein: CAISESPSGGASEQFF
V gene: TRBV10-3
J gene: TRBJ2-1
D gene: TRBD2

CDR3 protein: CASSVGASGQGTGNTGELFF
V gene: TRBV9
J gene: TRBJ2-2
D gene: TRBD1

CDR3 protein: CASSPVGLEQFF
V gene: TRBV7-2
J gene: TRBJ2-1
D gene: TRBD2

CDR3 protein: CASRRTNLGEKLFF
V gene: TRBV6-1
J gene: TRBJ1-4
D gene: NA

CDR3 protein: CASSDTSGINTQYF
V gene: TRBV2
J gene: TRBJ2-3
D gene: TRBD2

CDR3 protein: CASSLTGDTQYF
V gene: TRBV5-5
J gene: TRBJ2-3
D gene: NA

CDR3 protein: CASSPTSGGVNEQYF
V gene: TRBV2
J gene: TRBJ2-7
D gene: TRBD2

CDR3 protein: CASSQDGDYAAGGHGDTQYF
V gene: TRBV4-1
J gene: TRBJ2-3
D gene: TRBD2

CDR3 protein: CASGDRRNTEAFF
V gene: TRBV19
J gene: TRBJ1-1
D gene: NA

CDR3 protein: CASSFRLGQGTDTQYF
V gene: TRBV14
J gene: TRBJ2-3
D gene: TRBD1